These T cell receptor beta chains were read from a single sample in a study of blood T cell repertoires in COVID-19. Measured with immunoSEQ multiplex PCR; TCRdb has only the in-frame clones, and not every one. Here the sample spans hundreds of thousands of clones, more than 70% being singletons. The sample consisted of PBMCs or T cells enriched from blood (not recorded which). These receptors all come from a young man with acute COVID-19. Each CDR3 is given with its conserved first and last residue. A D gene is named only where the DNA matches it firmly. Clone size is not always given. Where it is, it says once, few, many or a class for expanded clones.

clone size | D gene | J gene | V gene | CDR3 DNA | CDR3 protein
many | TRBD1 | TRBJ1-4 | TRBV9 | TGTGCCAGCAGCTATGGGACAGGGGAAGGTGAAAAACTGTTTTTT | CASSYGTGEGEKLFF
once | TRBD2 | TRBJ2-1 | TRBV3-1/TRBV3-2 | TGTGCCAGCAGCCCTAGCGGGGGGTCCTACAATGAGCAGTTCTTC | CASSPSGGSYNEQFF
- | TRBD1 | TRBJ1-5 | TRBV10-3 | TGTGCCACCAACCGACAGGGTTGGGAGCCCCAGCATTTT | CATNRQGWEPQHF
- | TRBD1 | TRBJ2-3 | TRBV6-6 | TGTGCCAGCACTGGACAGGGAACAGATACGCAGTATTTT | CASTGQGTDTQYF
- | TRBD2 | TRBJ2-1 | TRBV5-4 | TGTGCCAGCAGCCCCGCGGGGGGTCCAGTTAATGAGCAGTTCTTC | CASSPAGGPVNEQFF
- | - | TRBJ2-5 | TRBV6-1 | TGTGCCAGCAGTGATTTCGGGGGGCGCGGAGAGACCCAGTACTTC | CASSDFGGRGETQYF
- | - | TRBJ2-4 | TRBV20-1 | TGCAGTGCCTGGAGCGGAAACATTCAGTACTTC | CSAWSGNIQYF
- | TRBD1 | TRBJ2-2 | TRBV7-3 | TGTGCCAGCAGCTTAAGGGGGATTCCGGGACAGATTAACACCGGGGAGCTGTTTTTT | CASSLRGIPGQINTGELFF
- | TRBD2 | TRBJ2-1 | TRBV5-1 | TGCGCCAGCAGCGCCGCCCACGGACTAGCGGGGGCTCGCAATGAGCAGTTCTTC | CASSAAHGLAGARNEQFF
- | TRBD1 | TRBJ1-1 | TRBV5-1 | TGCGCCAGCAGCTTGGTGGACAGGACGAACACTGAAGCTTTCTTT | CASSLVDRTNTEAFF
few | TRBD1 | TRBJ2-5 | TRBV27 | TGTGCCAGCAGTACCCAAGGGACAGGGGCAGAGACCCAGTACTTC | CASSTQGTGAETQYF
- | - | TRBJ2-1 | TRBV7-3 | TGTGCCAGCGGGGGGGCTTCTGCCTACAATGAGCAGTTCTTC | CASGGASAYNEQFF
- | - | TRBJ1-3 | TRBV7-2 | TGTGCCAGCAGCTTAGCGTCAGGAACTGGAAACACCATATATTTT | CASSLASGTGNTIYF
- | TRBD1 | TRBJ1-2 | TRBV27 | TGTGCCAGCAGTCTTACAGGGGGTGGGGTCTATGGCTACACCTTC | CASSLTGGGVYGYTF
- | TRBD1 | TRBJ1-1 | TRBV7-2 | TGTGCCAGCAGCTTCACAGGGGTTGGCACTGAAGCTTTCTTT | CASSFTGVGTEAFF
- | TRBD1 | TRBJ1-5 | TRBV19 | TGTGCCAGTAGCCTTTGGGACAGGAGTAGCAATCAGCCCCAGCATTTT | CASSLWDRSSNQPQHF
- | TRBD2 | TRBJ2-7 | TRBV6-4 | TGTGCCAGCAGTGACCTAGCGGGAGAGCAGTACTTC | CASSDLAGEQYF
- | TRBD1 | TRBJ1-4 | TRBV2 | TGTGCCAGCAGTGGACAGGGTTCAACTAATGAAAAACTGTTTTTT | CASSGQGSTNEKLFF
once | - | TRBJ1-6 | TRBV2 | TGTGCCAGCAGAGGCGGGACCCTCCACTTT | CASRGGTLHF
- | - | TRBJ2-7 | TRBV7-5 | TGTGTCAGAAGCTTAGACGGGACTAGCGGGGAAACCCACTACGAGCAGTACTTC | CVRSLDGTSGETHYEQYF
once | TRBD2 | TRBJ2-5 | TRBV5-5 | TGTGCCAGCAGCTTGACCACAGCGGGGGGCGGAGAGACCCAGTACTTC | CASSLTTAGGGETQYF
few | - | TRBJ1-2 | TRBV6-5 | TGTGCCAGCGGAGGGGGGGTCTATGGCTACACCTTC | CASGGGVYGYTF
few | TRBD1 | TRBJ1-4 | TRBV19 | TGTGCCAGTAGTAGGATGGGACAGGGCGGTGAAAAACTGTTTTTT | CASSRMGQGGEKLFF
- | TRBD1 | TRBJ2-2 | TRBV3-1/TRBV3-2 | TGTGCCAGCAGCCAAACCGGGACAGTGAACACCGGGGAGCTGTTTTTT | CASSQTGTVNTGELFF
- | - | TRBJ1-2 | TRBV5-5 | TGTGCCAGCAGCGTATGGGACTTCGGCTACACCTTC | CASSVWDFGYTF
- | TRBD1 | TRBJ1-5 | TRBV24-1 | TGTGCCACCAGTGATTCAAGACAGGGGGCTTGGCAGCCCCAGCATTTT | CATSDSRQGAWQPQHF
- | TRBD1 | TRBJ2-5 | TRBV7-3 | TGTGCCAGCAGCCTCGCCGGGACAGGGGGAGAGACCCAGTACTTC | CASSLAGTGGETQYF
- | TRBD1 | TRBJ2-7 | TRBV5-5 | TGTGCCAGCAGCCTTACGGGACAGGGGACCTACGAGCAGTACTTC | CASSLTGQGTYEQYF
- | - | TRBJ2-7 | TRBV12-3/TRBV12-4 | TGTGCCAGCAGTTTTTTCCCAGACGAGCAGTACTTC | CASSFFPDEQYF
- | - | TRBJ1-2 | TRBV4-1 | TGCGCCAGCAGCCAAGATGGAGGGCTTAACTATGGCTACACCTTC | CASSQDGGLNYGYTF
- | - | TRBJ1-6 | TRBV12-3/TRBV12-4 | TGTGCCAGCAGTAGGACAGATAATTCACCCCTCCACTTT | CASSRTDNSPLHF
- | TRBD1 | TRBJ1-1 | TRBV18 | TGTGCCAGCTCACCCGGACAGGGAACCACTGAAGCTTTCTTT | CASSPGQGTTEAFF
- | - | TRBJ1-1 | TRBV19 | TGTGCCAGTAGTACAGGACATACCTATGAAGCTTTCTTT | CASSTGHTYEAFF
- | TRBD2 | TRBJ2-7 | TRBV5-4 | TGTGCCAGCAGCGTAGCGGGGGACTACGAGCAGTACTTC | CASSVAGDYEQYF
few | - | TRBJ1-2 | TRBV7-9 | TGTGCCAGCAGCTTAGAAGGGGCTCCGCGCTACACCTTC | CASSLEGAPRYTF
- | TRBD2 | TRBJ2-3 | TRBV9 | TGTGCCAGCAGCGTATACGGGAGGGGTCAACTGGATACGCAGTATTTT | CASSVYGRGQLDTQYF
- | TRBD1 | TRBJ2-7 | TRBV27 | TGTGCCAGCAGTACCCCGACAGGGGTCTACGAGCAGTACTTC | CASSTPTGVYEQYF
- | TRBD2 | TRBJ2-5 | TRBV7-2 | TGTGCCAGCAGCGCCTCCGGGACTAGCGAAGAGACCCAGTACTTC | CASSASGTSEETQYF
- | TRBD2 | TRBJ2-6 | TRBV30 | TGTGCCTGTGTGCGGGGGAGCTCTGGGGCCAACGTCCTGACTTTC | CACVRGSSGANVLTF
- | - | TRBJ1-4 | TRBV6-5 | TGTGCCAGCAGTTACGGTCGATCGCGGTTACTGTTTTTT | CASSYGRSRLLFF
once | - | TRBJ1-2 | TRBV5-1 | TGCGCCAGCAGCTTGGCCGGGGGGGACTATGGCTACACCTTC | CASSLAGGDYGYTF
- | - | TRBJ1-2 | TRBV19 | TGTGCCAGTAGAGACACGGATGGCTACACCTTC | CASRDTDGYTF
once | TRBD1 | TRBJ1-4 | TRBV2 | TGTGCCAGCAGTGGAACAGGGGGCCTAGCTAATGAAAAACTGTTTTTT | CASSGTGGLANEKLFF